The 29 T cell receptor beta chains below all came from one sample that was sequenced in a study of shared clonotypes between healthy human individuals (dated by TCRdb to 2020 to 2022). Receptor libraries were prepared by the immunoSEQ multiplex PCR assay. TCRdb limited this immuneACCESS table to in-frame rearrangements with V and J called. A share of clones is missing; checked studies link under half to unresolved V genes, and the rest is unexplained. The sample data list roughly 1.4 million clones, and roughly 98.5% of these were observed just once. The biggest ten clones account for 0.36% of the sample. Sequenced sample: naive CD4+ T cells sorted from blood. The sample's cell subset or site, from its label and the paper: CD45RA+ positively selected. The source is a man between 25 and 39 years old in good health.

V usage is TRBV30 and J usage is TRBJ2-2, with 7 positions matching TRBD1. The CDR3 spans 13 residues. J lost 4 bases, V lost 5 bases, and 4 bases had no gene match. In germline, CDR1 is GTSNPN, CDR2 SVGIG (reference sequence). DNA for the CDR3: TGTGCCTGGCGGGGACAGAGCACCGGGGAGCTGTTTTTT. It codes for CAWRGQSTGELFF.

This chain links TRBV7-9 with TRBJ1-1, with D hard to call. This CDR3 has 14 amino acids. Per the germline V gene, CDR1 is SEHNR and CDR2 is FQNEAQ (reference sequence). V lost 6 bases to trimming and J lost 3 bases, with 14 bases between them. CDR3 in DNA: TGTGCCAGCAGTTCAGGCATTCGGGACACTGAAGCTTTCTTT. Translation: CASSSGIRDTEAFF.

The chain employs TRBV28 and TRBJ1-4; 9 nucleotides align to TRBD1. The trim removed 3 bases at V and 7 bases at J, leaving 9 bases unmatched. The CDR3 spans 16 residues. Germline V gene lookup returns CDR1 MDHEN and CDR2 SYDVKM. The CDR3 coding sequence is TGTGCCAGCAGTTTCCCTCAGCCGGGACAGGGTGAAAAACTGTTTTTT. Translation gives CASSFPQPGQGEKLFF.

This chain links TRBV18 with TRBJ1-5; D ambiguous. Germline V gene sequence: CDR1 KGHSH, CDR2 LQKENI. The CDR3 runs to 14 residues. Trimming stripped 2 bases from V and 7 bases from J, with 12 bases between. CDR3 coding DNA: TGTGCCAGCTCACCAACAGATACAAGCCAGCCCCAGCATTTT. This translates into CASSPTDTSQPQHF.

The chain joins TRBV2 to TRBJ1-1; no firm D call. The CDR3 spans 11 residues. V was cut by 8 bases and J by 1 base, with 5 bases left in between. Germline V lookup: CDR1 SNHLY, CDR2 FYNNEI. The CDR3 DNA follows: TGTGCCAGCTCCCAGAACACTGAAGCTTTCTTT. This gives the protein CASSQNTEAFF. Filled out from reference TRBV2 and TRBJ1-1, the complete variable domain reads EPEVTQTPSHQVTQMGQEVILRCVPISNHLYFYWYRQILGQKVEFLVSFYNNEISEKSEIFDDQFSVERPDGSNFTLKIRSTKLEDSAMYFCASSQNTEAFFGQGTRLTVV.

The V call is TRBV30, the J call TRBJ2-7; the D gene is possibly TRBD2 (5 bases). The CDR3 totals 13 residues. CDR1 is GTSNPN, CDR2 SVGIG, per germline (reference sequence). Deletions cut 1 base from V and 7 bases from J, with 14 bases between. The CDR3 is CAWSGRKSGEQYF. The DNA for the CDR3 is TGTGCCTGGAGTGGTAGGAAATCGGGGGAGCAGTACTTC.

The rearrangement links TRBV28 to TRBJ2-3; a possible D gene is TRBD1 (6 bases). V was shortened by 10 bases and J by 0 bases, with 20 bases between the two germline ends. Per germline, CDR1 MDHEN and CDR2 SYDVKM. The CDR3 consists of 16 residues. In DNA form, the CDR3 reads TGTGCCACCAGGACGGGTGACAGGTTTAGCACAGATACGCAGTATTTT. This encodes CATRTGDRFSTDTQYF.

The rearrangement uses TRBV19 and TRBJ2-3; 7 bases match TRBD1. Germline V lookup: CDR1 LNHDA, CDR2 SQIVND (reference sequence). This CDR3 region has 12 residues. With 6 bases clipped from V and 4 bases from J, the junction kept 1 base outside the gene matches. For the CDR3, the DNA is TGTGCCAGTAGCACAGGGGCAGATACGCAGTATTTT. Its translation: CASSTGADTQYF. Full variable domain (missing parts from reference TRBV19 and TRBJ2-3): DGGITQSPKYLFRKEGQNVTLSCEQNLNHDAMYWYRQDPGQGLRLIYYSQIVNDFQKGDIAEGYSVSREKKESFPLTVTSAQKNPTAFYLCASSTGADTQYFGPGTRLTVL.

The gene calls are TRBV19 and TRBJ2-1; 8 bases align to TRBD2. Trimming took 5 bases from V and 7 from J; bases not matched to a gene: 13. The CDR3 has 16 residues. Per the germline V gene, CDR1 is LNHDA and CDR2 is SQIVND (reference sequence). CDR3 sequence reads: CASSPGSGNLWNEQFF. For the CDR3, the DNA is TGTGCCAGTAGTCCCGGTAGCGGGAACCTTTGGAATGAGCAGTTCTTC.

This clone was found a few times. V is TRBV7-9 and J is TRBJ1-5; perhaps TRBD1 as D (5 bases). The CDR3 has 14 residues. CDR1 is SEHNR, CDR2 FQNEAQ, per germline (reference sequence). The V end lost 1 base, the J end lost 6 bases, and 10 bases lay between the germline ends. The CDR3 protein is CASSLDGALQPQHF. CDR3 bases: TGTGCCAGCAGCTTAGACGGGGCGCTTCAGCCCCAGCATTTT.

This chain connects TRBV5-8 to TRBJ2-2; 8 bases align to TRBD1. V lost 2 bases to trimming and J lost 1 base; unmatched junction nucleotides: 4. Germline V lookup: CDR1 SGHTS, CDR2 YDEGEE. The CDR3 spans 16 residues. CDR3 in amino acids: CASSLVGQVNTGELFF. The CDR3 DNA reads TGTGCCAGCAGCTTAGTGGGACAGGTGAACACCGGGGAGCTGTTTTTT.

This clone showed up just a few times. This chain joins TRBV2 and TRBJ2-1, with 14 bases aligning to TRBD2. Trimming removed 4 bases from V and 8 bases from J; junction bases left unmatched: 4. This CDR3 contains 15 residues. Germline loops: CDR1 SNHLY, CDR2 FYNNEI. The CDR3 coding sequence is TGTGCCAGCAGTGGACTAGCGGGAGGGCCGCATGAGCAGTTCTTC. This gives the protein CASSGLAGGPHEQFF.

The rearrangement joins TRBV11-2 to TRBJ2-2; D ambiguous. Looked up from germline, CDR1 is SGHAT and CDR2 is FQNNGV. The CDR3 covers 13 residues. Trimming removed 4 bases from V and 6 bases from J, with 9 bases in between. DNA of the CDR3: TGTGCCAGCAGCTCCCAGGTCCCCGGGGAGCTGTTTTTT. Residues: CASSSQVPGELFF.

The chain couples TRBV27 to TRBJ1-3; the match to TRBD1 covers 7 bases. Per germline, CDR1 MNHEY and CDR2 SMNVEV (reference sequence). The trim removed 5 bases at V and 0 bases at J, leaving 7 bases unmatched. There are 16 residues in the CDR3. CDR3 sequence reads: CASSTRQGVSGNTIYF. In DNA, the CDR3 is TGTGCCAGCAGTACAAGACAGGGTGTCTCTGGAAACACCATATATTTT.

This chain's CDR3 is CASSLAGNSNQPQHF. CDR3 sequence (DNA): TGTGCCAGCAGCTTAGCTGGGAATAGCAATCAGCCCCAGCATTTT. The V gene is TRBV7-2, the J gene TRBJ1-5; no firm D call. Germline loops: CDR1 SGHTA, CDR2 FQGNSA. This CDR3 is built from 15 residues. V lost 0 bases, J lost 0 bases, and 6 bases lay in between.

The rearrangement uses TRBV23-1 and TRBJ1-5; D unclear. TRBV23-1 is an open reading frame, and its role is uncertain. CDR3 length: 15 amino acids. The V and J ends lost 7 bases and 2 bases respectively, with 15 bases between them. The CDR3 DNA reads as TGCGCCAGCACCCGCCGGCCGGGCGGCAATCAGCCCCAGCATTTT. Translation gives CASTRRPGGNQPQHF.

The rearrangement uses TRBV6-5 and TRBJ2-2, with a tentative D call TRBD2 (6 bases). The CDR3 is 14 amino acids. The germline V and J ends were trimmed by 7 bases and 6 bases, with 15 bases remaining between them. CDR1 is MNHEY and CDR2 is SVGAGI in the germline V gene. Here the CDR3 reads CASTPPGGAGELFF. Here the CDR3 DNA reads TGTGCCAGCACCCCCCCTGGAGGGGCCGGGGAGCTGTTTTTT.

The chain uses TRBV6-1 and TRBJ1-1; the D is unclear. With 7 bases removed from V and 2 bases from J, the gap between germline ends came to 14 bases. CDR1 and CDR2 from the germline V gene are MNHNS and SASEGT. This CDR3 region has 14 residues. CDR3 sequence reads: CASTQSRPNTEAFF. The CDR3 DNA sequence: TGTGCCAGCACCCAGAGTAGGCCAAACACTGAAGCTTTCTTT.

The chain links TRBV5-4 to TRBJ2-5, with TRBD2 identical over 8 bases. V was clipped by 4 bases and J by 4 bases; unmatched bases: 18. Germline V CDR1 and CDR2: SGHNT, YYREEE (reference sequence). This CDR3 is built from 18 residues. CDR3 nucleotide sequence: TGTGCCAGCAGCCCCCTTGGGAACCAGCGGGAGTTCGGAGAGACCCAGTACTTC. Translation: CASSPLGNQREFGETQYF.

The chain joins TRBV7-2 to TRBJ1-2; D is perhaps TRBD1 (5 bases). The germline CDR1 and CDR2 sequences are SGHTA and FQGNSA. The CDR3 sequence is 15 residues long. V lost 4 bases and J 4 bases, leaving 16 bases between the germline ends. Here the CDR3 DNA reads TGTGCCAGCAGCTACTCAGGGAGAAGTGGCTATGGCTACACCTTC. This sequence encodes CASSYSGRSGYGYTF.

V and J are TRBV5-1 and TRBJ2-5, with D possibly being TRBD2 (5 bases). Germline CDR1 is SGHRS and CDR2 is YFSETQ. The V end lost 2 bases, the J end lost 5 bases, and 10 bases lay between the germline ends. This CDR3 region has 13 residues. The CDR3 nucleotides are TGCGCCAGCAGCTTCGGGGTATTGGAGACCCAGTACTTC. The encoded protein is CASSFGVLETQYF.

The CDR3: CASSDPGRANWFF. CDR3 sequence (DNA): TGTGCCAGCAGCGACCCGGGAAGGGCGAATTGGTTCTTC. The rearrangement uses TRBV7-9 and TRBJ2-1, with TRBD2 as a possible D gene (5 bases). Looked up from germline, CDR1 is SEHNR and CDR2 is FQNEAQ (reference sequence). This CDR3 contains 13 residues. Trimming cost V 5 bases and J 15 bases, with 20 bases left between them.

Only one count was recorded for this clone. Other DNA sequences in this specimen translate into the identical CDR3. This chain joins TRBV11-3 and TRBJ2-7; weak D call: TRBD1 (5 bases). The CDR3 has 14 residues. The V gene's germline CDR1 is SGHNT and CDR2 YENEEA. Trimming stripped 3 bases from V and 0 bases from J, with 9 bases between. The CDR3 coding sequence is TGTGCCAGCAGCTTGGGGCAGAGCTCCTACGAGCAGTACTTC. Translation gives CASSLGQSSYEQYF.

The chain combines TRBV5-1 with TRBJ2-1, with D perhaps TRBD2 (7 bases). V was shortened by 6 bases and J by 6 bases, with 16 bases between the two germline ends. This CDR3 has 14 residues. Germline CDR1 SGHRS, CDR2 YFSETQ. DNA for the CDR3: TGCGCCAGCACCCCCCCCGGGGGGCCCAATGAGCAGTTCTTC. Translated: CASTPPGGPNEQFF.

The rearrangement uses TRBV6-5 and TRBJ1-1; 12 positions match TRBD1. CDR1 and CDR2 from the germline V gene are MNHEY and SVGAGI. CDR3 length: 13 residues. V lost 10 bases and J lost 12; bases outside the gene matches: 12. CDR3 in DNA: TGTGCCAACCGAGACCGGGACAGGGGGCGGACTTTCTTT. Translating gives CANRDRDRGRTFF.

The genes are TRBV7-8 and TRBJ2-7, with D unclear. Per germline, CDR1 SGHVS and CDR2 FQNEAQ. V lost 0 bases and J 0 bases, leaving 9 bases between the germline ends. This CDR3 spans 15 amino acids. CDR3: CASSLAMAVSYEQYF. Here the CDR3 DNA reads TGTGCCAGCAGCTTAGCGATGGCGGTCTCCTACGAGCAGTACTTC.

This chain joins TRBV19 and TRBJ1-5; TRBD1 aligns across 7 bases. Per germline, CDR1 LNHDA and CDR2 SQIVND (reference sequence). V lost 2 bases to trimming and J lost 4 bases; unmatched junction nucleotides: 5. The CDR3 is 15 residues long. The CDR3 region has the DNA TGTGCCAGTAGTATATACAGGGGTGCGAATCAGCCCCAGCATTTT. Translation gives CASSIYRGANQPQHF. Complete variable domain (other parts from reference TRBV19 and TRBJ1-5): DGGITQSPKYLFRKEGQNVTLSCEQNLNHDAMYWYRQDPGQGLRLIYYSQIVNDFQKGDIAEGYSVSREKKESFPLTVTSAQKNPTAFYLCASSIYRGANQPQHFGDGTRLSIL.

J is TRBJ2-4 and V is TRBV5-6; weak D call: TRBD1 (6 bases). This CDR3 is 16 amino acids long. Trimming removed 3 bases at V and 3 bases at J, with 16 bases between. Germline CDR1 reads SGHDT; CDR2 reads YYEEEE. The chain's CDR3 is CASSYWGPQGKNIQYF. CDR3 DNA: TGTGCCAGCAGCTATTGGGGGCCTCAGGGCAAAAACATTCAGTACTTC.

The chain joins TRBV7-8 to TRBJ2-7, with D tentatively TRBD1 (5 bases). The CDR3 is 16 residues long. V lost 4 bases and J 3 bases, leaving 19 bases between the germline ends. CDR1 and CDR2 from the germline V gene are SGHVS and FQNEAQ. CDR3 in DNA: TGTGCCAGCAGCTCAAAATCAAGGGGCAGTATCTACGAGCAGTACTTC. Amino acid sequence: CASSSKSRGSIYEQYF.